These 3 T cell receptor beta chains were all obtained from the same sample, sequenced in a study of blood T cell repertoires in COVID-19. TCRdb's copy holds only in-frame clones and misses some; the assay was immunoSEQ multiplex PCR. The sample holds more than 200,000 clones, about 88% seen once. The specimen sequenced was peripheral blood. Receptors originate from a man between 65 and 79 years old with acute or convalescent COVID-19.

The V gene is TRBV19, the J gene TRBJ1-1; possibly TRBD1 for D (5 bases). The germline V and J ends were trimmed by 2 bases and 0 bases, with 10 bases remaining between them. The CDR3 runs to 15 residues. Germline loops: CDR1 LNHDA, CDR2 SQIVND (reference sequence). CDR3 loop: CASSIPQVLNTEAFF. In DNA, the CDR3 is TGTGCCAGTAGTATACCACAGGTGTTGAACACTGAAGCTTTCTTT.

The chain employs TRBV5-8 and TRBJ1-5, with unresolved D. The germline V and J ends were trimmed by 5 bases and 7 bases, with 10 bases remaining between them. CDR3 length: 12 amino acids. Per the germline V gene, CDR1 is SGHTS and CDR2 is YDEGEE. CDR3 amino acids: CASSPGAQPQHF. CDR3 DNA: TGTGCCAGCAGTCCGGGTGCACAGCCCCAGCATTTT.

CDR3 in amino acids: CASSSQGGTTEAFF. The DNA for the CDR3 is TGTGCCAGCAGCTCACAGGGAGGGACCACTGAAGCTTTCTTT. V usage is TRBV7-3 and J usage is TRBJ1-1, with D possibly matching TRBD1 (6 bases). The CDR3 loop spans 14 amino acids. V was shortened by 4 bases and J by 4 bases, with 13 bases between the two germline ends. Germline loops: CDR1 SGHTA, CDR2 FQGTGA.